This T cell receptor (beta chain) was retrieved from a study of regulatory T cells in long-lasting Graves disease. General observations from the study: Between persistent patients, fewer than 3,500 public clonotypes were shared, exceeding the roughly 1,000 shared between new patients.

This CDR3 contains 13 residues. Trimming took 5 bases from V and 8 from J, leaving 18 bases between them. The V gene's germline CDR1 is SQVTM and CDR2 ANQGSEA. CDR3-region Arm-PCR and iRepertoire HTBI primers produced the TCR beta libraries. In the original processing: Looking across samples, the authors found under 70 TRBV and some 15 TRBJ segments. MiXCR, applied by TCRdb to the multiplex PCR reads, yields one record per CDR3 protein. The V and J calls and clone size come from TCRdb's table, not from the authors' own analysis. In the table there are approximately 690,000 distinct CDR3 sequences, about 32% of which are singletons. This clonotype was seen a few times. Antigen specificity is unknown. Time point meaning: persistent/refractory GD, antithyroid drugs over 5 years with positive TRAb. The TCR library was made from RNA extracted from PBMCs.

This chain uses TRBV29-1 with TRBJ1-2, with D unclear. The origin of this receptor is a female donor with Graves disease. Sequences were derived from peripheral blood mononuclear cells (PBMCs), sampled when the disease was refractory, from a patient treated with antithyroid drugs. The CDR3: CSVSRTPPGGYTF. The CDR3 DNA sequence: TGCAGCGTTAGCCGGACCCCGCCGGGGGGCTACACCTTC.